This T cell receptor beta chain was captured in a study of T cells in Graves' hyperthyroidism and ophthalmopathy. The wider study: Peripheral blood was acquired at first diagnosis, ahead of any therapy whatsoever. Study-wide findings and caveats: Ophthalmopathy could be told apart from stable hyperthyroidism with a 13 V-J model. It was a median around 6 months before onset that the model predicted ophthalmopathy.

Notes on this clonotype: Its antigen is still unknown.

Germline V gene lookup returns CDR1 LNHDA and CDR2 SQIVND (reference sequence). Trimming left V 7 bases short and J 3 bases short, with 13 bases between. There are 13 residues in the CDR3. Patients having uncontrolled infection, another autoimmune disease, pregnancy or lactation were not included. Authors of the study amplified TCR beta CDR3 regions from RNA transcripts. A first-round RT-PCR of the TCR CDR3 used the HTBI primer set. TCRdb passed the multiplex PCR reads through MiXCR, listing each CDR3 protein once. The data show about 700,000 distinct CDR3 sequences, with 14% seen just once and roughly a tenth held by the top ten.

Sequenced sample: blood. The V and J genes are TRBV19 and TRBJ2-7; D call uncertain. The receptor was isolated from a woman in her late teens or twenties with Graves' hyperthyroidism. CDR3 bases: TGTGCCAGTAACTCCCCGCCAAGCTACGAGCAGTACTTC. This gives the protein CASNSPPSYEQYF.